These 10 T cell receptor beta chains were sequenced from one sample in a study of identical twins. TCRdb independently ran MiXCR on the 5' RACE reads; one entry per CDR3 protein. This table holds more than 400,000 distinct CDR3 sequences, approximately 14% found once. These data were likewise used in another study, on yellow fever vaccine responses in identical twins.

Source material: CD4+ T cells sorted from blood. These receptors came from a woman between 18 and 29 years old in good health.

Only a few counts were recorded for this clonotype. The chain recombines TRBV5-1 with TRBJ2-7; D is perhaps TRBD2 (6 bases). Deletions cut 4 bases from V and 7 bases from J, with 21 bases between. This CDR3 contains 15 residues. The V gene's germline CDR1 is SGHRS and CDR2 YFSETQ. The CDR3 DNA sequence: TGCGCCAGCAGCCCCCTTAGCGGCCCCTCCTGGGAGCAGTACTTC. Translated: CASSPLSGPSWEQYF.

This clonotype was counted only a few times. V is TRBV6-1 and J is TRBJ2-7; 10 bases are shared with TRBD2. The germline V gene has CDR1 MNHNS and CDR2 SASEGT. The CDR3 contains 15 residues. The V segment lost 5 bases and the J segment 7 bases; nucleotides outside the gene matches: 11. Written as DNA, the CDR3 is TGTGCCAGCAGTCGGAACAGCGGGAGGGCCCTTGAGCAGTACTTC. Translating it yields CASSRNSGRALEQYF.

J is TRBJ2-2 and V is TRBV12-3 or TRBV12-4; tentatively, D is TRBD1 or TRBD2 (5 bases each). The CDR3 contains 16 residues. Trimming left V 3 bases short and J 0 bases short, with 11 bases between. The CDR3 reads CASSFRGSPNTGELFF. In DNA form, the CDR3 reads TGTGCCAGCAGTTTTCGGGGCAGCCCGAACACCGGGGAGCTGTTTTTT.

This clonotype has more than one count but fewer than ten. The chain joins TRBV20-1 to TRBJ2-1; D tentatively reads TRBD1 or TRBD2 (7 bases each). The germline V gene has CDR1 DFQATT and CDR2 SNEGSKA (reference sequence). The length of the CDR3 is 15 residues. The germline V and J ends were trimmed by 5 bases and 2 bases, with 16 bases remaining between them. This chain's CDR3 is CSAWGGGLTYNEQFF. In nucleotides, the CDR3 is TGCAGTGCTTGGGGAGGGGGCCTTACCTACAATGAGCAGTTCTTC.

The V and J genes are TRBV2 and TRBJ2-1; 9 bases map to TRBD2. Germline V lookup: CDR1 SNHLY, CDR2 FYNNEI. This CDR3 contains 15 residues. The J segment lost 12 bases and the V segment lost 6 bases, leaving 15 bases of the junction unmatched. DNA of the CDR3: TGTGCCAGCAGAAAGACTAGCGGAGGGGGGGAGGGGCAGTTCTTC. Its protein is CASRKTSGGGEGQFF.

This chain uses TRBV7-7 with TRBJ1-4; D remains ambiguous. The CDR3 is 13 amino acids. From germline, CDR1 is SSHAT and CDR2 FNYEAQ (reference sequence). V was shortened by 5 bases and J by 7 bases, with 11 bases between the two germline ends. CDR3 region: CASSGRLGEKLFF. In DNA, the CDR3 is TGTGCCAGCAGCGGAAGATTGGGTGAAAAACTGTTTTTT.

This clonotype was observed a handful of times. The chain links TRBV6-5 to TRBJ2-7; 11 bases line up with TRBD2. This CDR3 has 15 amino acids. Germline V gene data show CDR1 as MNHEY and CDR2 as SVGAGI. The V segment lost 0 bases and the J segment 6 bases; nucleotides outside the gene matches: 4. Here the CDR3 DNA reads TGTGCCAGCAGTTACTCGTGGCTAGCGGGAGGCGAGCAGTACTTC. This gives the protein CASSYSWLAGGEQYF.

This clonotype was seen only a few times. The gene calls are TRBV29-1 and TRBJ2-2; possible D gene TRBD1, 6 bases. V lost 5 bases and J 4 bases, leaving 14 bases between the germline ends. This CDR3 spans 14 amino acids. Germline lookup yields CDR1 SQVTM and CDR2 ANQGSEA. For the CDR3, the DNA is TGCAGCGTTCTCGGAGACAGGTCCACCGGGGAGCTGTTTTTT. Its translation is CSVLGDRSTGELFF.

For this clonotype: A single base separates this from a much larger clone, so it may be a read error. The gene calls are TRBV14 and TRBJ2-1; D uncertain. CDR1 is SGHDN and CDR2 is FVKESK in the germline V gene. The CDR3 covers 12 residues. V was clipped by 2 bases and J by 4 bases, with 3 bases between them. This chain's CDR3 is CASSQQYNEQFF. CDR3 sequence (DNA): TGTGCCAGCAGCCAACAGTACAATGAGCAGTTCTTC. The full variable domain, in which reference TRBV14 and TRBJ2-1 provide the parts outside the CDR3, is EAGVTQFPSHSVIEKGQTVTLRCDPISGHDNLYWYRRVMGKEIKFLLHFVKESKQDESGMPNNRFLAERTGGTYSTLKVQPAELEDSGVYFCASSQQYNEQFFGPGTRLTVL.

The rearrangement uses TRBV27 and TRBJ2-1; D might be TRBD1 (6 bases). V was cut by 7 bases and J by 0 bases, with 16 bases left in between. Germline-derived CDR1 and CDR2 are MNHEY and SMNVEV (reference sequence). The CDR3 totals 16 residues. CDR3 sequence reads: CASTKKTGSSYNEQFF. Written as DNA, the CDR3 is TGTGCCAGCACCAAAAAAACAGGGAGCTCCTACAATGAGCAGTTCTTC.